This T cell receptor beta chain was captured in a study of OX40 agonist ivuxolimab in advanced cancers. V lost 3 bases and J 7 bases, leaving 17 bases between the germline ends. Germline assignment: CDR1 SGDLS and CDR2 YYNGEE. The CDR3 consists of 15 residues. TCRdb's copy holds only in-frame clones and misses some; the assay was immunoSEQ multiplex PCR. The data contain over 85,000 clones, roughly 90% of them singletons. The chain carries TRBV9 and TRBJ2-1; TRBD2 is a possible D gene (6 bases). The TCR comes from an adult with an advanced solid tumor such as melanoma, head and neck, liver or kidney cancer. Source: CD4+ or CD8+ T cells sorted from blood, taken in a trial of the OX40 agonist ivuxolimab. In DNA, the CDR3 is TGTGCCAGCAGCGAAGCTGGGGGGTACAAAAATGAGCAGTTCTTC. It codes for CASSEAGGYKNEQFF.